This T cell receptor beta chain was observed in a study of cytomegalovirus exposure and HLA in healthy donors. The study ran its PCR with 60 Vbeta and 13 Jbeta primers. TCRdb keeps only in-frame clones here, not all; method: immunoSEQ multiplex PCR. Of more than 100,000 clones listed, 65% to 75% were seen once; the top ten hold roughly 6%. CDR3 length equals 18 residues. From germline, CDR1 is SGDLS and CDR2 YYNGEE. V was pared by 3 bases and J by 2 bases, with 13 bases of the junction left unmatched. The genes are TRBV9 and TRBJ1-2; TRBD1 matches at 10 bases. Sequencing used PBMCs. The receptor's source is a woman aged 50 to 60 in good health and CMV-seropositive. CDR3 nucleotides: TGTGCCAGCAGCGGATCCGGGACAGGGGAGAGGCGGAACTATGGCTACACCTTC. Translated, it gives CASSGSGTGERRNYGYTF.